The 7 T cell receptor beta chains given below trace back to one sample, sequenced in a study of shared clonotypes between healthy human individuals. Using immunoSEQ multiplex PCR, the repertoire was profiled, and TCRdb retains in-frame clones only, with some absent. The data hold 2 million to 2.5 million clones, with 95% observed a single time. The sample was naive CD4+ T cells sorted from blood. Subset: CD45RA+ positively selected. Every receptor here comes from a man between 18 and 35 years old in good health.

CDR3 bases: TGCGCCAGCAGCTTGGAAGGCGCAGGATCAAATCAGCCCCAGCATTTT. Translated: CASSLEGAGSNQPQHF. The chain uses TRBV5-1 and TRBJ1-5; D not certain. The CDR3 is 16 residues long. The germline V gene encodes CDR1 SGHRS and CDR2 YFSETQ. V dropped 0 bases and J dropped 4 bases, with 14 bases sitting between them. Complete variable domain (other parts from reference TRBV5-1 and TRBJ1-5): KAGVTQTPRYLIKTRGQQVTLSCSPISGHRSVSWYQQTPGQGLQFLFEYFSETQRNKGNFPGRFSGRQFSNSRSEMNVSTLELGDSALYLCASSLEGAGSNQPQHFGDGTRLSIL.

The V gene is TRBV19, the J gene TRBJ1-5; unclear D gene. The CDR3 length is 14 residues. Germline values: CDR1 LNHDA, CDR2 SQIVND (reference sequence). Trimming pared 5 bases from V and 2 bases from J, leaving 10 bases between. The CDR3 DNA is TGTGCCAGTAGTTTCGGGAGTCGCAATCAGCCCCAGCATTTT. This sequence encodes CASSFGSRNQPQHF.

The rearrangement joins TRBV7-9 to TRBJ2-2; D is ambiguous. In germline, CDR1 is SEHNR, CDR2 FQNEAQ (reference sequence). The CDR3 extends over 12 amino acids. Trimming took off 10 bases at V and 2 bases at J, with 8 bases between the two ends. The CDR3 reads CANNINTGELFF. CDR3 DNA sequence: TGTGCCAATAACATAAACACCGGGGAGCTGTTTTTT.

Concerning this clone itself: This CDR3 is also generated by other DNA sequences in the sample. The chain joins TRBV19 to TRBJ1-4; TRBD1 is a possible D gene (6 bases). This CDR3 is built from 14 residues. V was clipped by 4 bases and J by 7 bases, with 13 bases between them. Looked up from germline, CDR1 is LNHDA and CDR2 is SQIVND (reference sequence). CDR3 DNA: TGTGCCAGTAGTAGACCAGGGGTGGGTGAAAAACTGTTTTTT. Its translation: CASSRPGVGEKLFF.

The chain has TRBV10-3 and TRBJ2-5; D ambiguous. The CDR3 loop spans 13 amino acids. Germline V gives CDR1 ENHRY, CDR2 SYGVKD. V was pared by 8 bases and J by 1 base, with 11 bases between. CDR3 sequence reads: CAISLQSQETQYF. The CDR3 DNA reads TGTGCCATCTCCTTACAGTCCCAAGAGACCCAGTACTTC.

This clone has just one count. Other nucleotide sequences in the sample specify the same CDR3. This sequence joins TRBV7-2 and TRBJ2-1; 8 bases agree with TRBD1. V lost 0 bases and J lost 2; bases outside the gene matches: 0. CDR3 length equals 15 residues. Germline CDR1 and CDR2: SGHTA and FQGNSA. Here the CDR3 reads CASSLAQGAYNEQFF. The CDR3 DNA follows: TGTGCCAGCAGCTTAGCACAGGGGGCCTACAATGAGCAGTTCTTC.

This clone was seen just once. V is TRBV2 and J is TRBJ1-4; D may be TRBD1 (5 bases). V was shortened by 6 bases and J by 0 bases, with 20 bases between the two germline ends. The germline gives CDR1 SNHLY, CDR2 FYNNEI. The CDR3 is made up of 18 amino acids. CDR3 in DNA: TGTGCCAGCAGCGTCGGATACTCAGGGAGGGCAACTAATGAAAAACTGTTTTTT. It yields the protein CASSVGYSGRATNEKLFF. Based on the CDR3 plus reference TRBV2 and TRBJ1-4, the full variable domain is EPEVTQTPSHQVTQMGQEVILRCVPISNHLYFYWYRQILGQKVEFLVSFYNNEISEKSEIFDDQFSVERPDGSNFTLKIRSTKLEDSAMYFCASSVGYSGRATNEKLFFGSGTQLSVL.